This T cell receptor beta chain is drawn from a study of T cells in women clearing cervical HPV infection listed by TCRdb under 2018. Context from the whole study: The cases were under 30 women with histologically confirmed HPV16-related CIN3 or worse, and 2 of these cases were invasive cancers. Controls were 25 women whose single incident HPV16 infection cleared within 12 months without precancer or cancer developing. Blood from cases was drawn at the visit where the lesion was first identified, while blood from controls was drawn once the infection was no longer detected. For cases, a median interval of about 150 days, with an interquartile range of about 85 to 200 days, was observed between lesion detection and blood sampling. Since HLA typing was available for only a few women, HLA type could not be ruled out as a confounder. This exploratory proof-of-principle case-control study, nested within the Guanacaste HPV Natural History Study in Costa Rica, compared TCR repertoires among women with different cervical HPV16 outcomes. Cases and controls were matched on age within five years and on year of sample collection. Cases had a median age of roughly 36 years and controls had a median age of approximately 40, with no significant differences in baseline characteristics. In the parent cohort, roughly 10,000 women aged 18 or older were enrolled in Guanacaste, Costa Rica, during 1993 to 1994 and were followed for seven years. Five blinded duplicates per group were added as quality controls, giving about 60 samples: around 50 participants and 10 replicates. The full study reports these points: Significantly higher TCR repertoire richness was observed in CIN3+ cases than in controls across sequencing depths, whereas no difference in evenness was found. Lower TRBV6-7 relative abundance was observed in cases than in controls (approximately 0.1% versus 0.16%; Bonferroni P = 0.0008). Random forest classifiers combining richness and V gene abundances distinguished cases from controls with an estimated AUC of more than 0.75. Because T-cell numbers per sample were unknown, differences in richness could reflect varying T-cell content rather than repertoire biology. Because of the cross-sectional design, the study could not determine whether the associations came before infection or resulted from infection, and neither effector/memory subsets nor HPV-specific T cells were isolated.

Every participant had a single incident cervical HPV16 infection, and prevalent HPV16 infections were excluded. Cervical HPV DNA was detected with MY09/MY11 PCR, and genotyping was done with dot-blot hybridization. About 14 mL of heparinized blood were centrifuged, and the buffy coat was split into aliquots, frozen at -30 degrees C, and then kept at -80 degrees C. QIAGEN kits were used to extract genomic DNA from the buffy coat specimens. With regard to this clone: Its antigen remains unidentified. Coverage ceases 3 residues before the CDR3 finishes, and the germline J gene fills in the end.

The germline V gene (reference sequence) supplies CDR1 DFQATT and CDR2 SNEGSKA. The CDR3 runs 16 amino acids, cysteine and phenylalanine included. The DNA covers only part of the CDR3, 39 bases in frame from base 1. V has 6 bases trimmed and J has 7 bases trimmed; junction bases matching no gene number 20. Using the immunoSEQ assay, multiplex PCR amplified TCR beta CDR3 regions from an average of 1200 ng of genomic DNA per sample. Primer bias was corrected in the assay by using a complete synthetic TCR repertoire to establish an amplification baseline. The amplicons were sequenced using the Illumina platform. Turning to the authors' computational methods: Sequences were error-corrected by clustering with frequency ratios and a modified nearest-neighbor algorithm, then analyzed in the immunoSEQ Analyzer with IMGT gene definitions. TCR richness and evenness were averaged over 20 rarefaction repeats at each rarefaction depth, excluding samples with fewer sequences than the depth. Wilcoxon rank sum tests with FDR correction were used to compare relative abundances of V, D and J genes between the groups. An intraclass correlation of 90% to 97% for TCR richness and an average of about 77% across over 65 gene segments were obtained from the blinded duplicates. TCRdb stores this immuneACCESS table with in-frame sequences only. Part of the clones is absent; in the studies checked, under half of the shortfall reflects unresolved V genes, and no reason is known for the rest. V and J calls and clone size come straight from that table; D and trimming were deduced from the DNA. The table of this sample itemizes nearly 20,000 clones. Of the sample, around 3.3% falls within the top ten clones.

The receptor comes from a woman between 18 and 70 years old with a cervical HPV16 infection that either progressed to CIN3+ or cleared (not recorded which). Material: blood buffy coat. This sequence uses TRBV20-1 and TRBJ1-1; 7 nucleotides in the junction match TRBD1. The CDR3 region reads CSAHVGTEHPSVEAFF. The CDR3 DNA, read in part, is TGCAGTGCCCACGTCGGGACAGAGCACCCGTCGGTTGAA.